One sample yielded the 2 T cell receptor beta chains listed below, sequenced in a study of cytomegalovirus exposure and HLA in healthy donors. Only in-frame clones appear in the TCRdb table, and some are missing; sequencing was by immunoSEQ multiplex PCR. The sample lists 65,000 to 90,000 clones, approximately 90% seen once, with roughly 3.8% in the top ten. The sequenced sample was PBMCs. These receptors came from a woman aged 18 to 35 in good health and CMV-seropositive.

This clone was found a few times. The chain is built from TRBV19 and TRBJ2-7; the D gene is possibly TRBD1 (6 bases). This CDR3 comprises 13 residues. Germline V gene sequence: CDR1 LNHDA, CDR2 SQIVND (reference sequence). V lost 4 bases, J lost 6 bases, and 13 bases lay in between. DNA for the CDR3: TGTGCCAGTAGTACACAGGGAGATCGCGAGCAGTACTTC. Amino acid sequence: CASSTQGDREQYF.

This clone has a single count. The gene calls are TRBV30 and TRBJ1-2; no reliable D call. V was trimmed by 1 base and J by 1 base, leaving 13 bases between them. This CDR3 comprises 15 residues. Germline CDR1 is GTSNPN and CDR2 is SVGIG (reference sequence). Written as DNA, the CDR3 is TGTGCCTGGAGTGCCCCGCGAGGGAGTAACTATGGCTACACCTTC. Translation gives CAWSAPRGSNYGYTF.